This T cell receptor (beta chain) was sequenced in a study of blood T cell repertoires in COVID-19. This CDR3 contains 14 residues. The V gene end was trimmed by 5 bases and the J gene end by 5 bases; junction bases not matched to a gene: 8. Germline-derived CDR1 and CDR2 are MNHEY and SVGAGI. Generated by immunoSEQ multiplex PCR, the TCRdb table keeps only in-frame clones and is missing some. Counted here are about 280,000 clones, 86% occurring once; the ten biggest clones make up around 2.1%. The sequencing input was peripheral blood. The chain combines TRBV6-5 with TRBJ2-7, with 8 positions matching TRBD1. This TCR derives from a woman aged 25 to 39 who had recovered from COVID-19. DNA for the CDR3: TGTGCCAGCAGTCTTACAGGGGGTACCAACGAGCAGTACTTC. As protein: CASSLTGGTNEQYF.